This T cell receptor (beta chain) came from a study of Graves' ophthalmopathy and Graves' hyperthyroidism. Germline V lookup: CDR1 LGHNT, CDR2 FRNRAP. The CDR3 spans 15 residues. Trimming took off 2 bases at V and 1 base at J, with 11 bases between the two ends. This clonotype was found once. Researchers took RNA transcripts and amplified TCR beta CDR3 regions from them. After a first-round RT-PCR with HTBI primers, a second-round multiplex PCR was run. A single record per CDR3 protein comes from TCRdb applying MiXCR to the multiplex PCR reads. Of roughly 610,000 distinct CDR3 sequences listed, over 20% are singletons.

Sample: peripheral blood. The sequence was collected from a woman aged 18-30 years with stable Graves' hyperthyroidism. Some clones in this sample may be carry-over from other donors' samples. The chain employs TRBV12-5 and TRBJ2-5, with a tentative D call TRBD1 (5 bases). CDR3 sequence (DNA): TGTGCTAGTGGTTTGTCCGCCACAGGCCAAGAGACCCAGTACTTC. Translating it yields CASGLSATGQETQYF.